This record covers a single T cell receptor beta chain. Antigen unknown. These data come from a study of T cell responses to AZD1222 COVID-19 vaccine. As for the study in general: Combined were second doses at about 4 or about 12 weeks.

Repertoires were generated with immunoSEQ multiplex PCR, while TCRdb's copy carries only in-frame clones and drops some. The sample consists of 150,000 or so clones, approximately 90% of them appearing once. Findings and limits, study-wide: Nearly half of unique spike-specific TCRs reportedly avoided B.1.351 and B.1.1.7 mutated regions. Sampled repertoires all dated from after the peak T cell response.

This CDR3 region has 11 residues. The germline V gene encodes CDR1 DFQATT and CDR2 SNEGSKA (reference sequence). The germline V and J ends were trimmed by 5 bases and 11 bases, with 15 bases remaining between them. This chain uses TRBV20-1 with TRBJ1-1; maybe TRBD1 (5 bases). The TCR originated in an adult in good health. Sequenced material: peripheral blood, taken on day 0 of AZD1222 vaccination. CDR3 residues: CSAELGASAFF. Written as DNA, the CDR3 is TGCAGTGCTGAGCTCGGGGCATCGGCTTTCTTT.